One sample yielded the 16 T cell receptor beta chains listed below, sequenced in a study of Graves' ophthalmopathy and Graves' hyperthyroidism. RNA transcripts were the template, and TCR beta CDR3 regions were amplified from them. Second-round multiplex PCR came after first-round RT-PCR with HTBI primers. TCRdb recomputed calls from the multiplex PCR reads with MiXCR, one row per CDR3 protein. The table records about 550,000 distinct CDR3 sequences, about 40% of them present only once. Sequencing used peripheral blood or thyroid tissue (not recorded which). These receptors all stem from an adult man with Graves' hyperthyroidism.

There are many counts of this clonotype. The chain has TRBV9 and TRBJ1-6, with D unresolved. CDR1 is SGDLS and CDR2 is YYNGEE in the germline V gene. The V end lost 1 base, the J end lost 10 bases, and 12 bases lay between the germline ends. The CDR3 has 14 amino acids. CDR3 sequence: CASSVKSEGSPLHF. For the CDR3, the DNA is TGTGCCAGCAGCGTAAAATCTGAAGGATCACCCCTCCACTTT.

This clonotype was counted many times. J is TRBJ1-5 and V is TRBV29-1, with 11 bases lining up with TRBD1. This CDR3 comprises 16 residues. With V trimmed by 7 bases and J by 3 bases, 11 bases remained unmatched. CDR1 and CDR2 from the germline V gene are SQVTM and ANQGSEA. Here the CDR3 reads CSARTRGQGDNQPQHF. The CDR3 DNA reads TGCAGCGCCCGAACCAGGGGACAGGGGGACAATCAGCCCCAGCATTTT. Based on the CDR3 plus reference TRBV29-1 and TRBJ1-5, the full variable domain is SAVISQKPSRDICQRGTSLTIQCQVDSQVTMMFWYRQQPGQSLTLIATANQGSEATYESGFVIDKFPISRPNLTFSTLTVSNMSPEDSSIYLCSARTRGQGDNQPQHFGDGTRLSIL.

The chain uses TRBV29-1 and TRBJ2-7; 9 positions match TRBD2. There are 14 residues in the CDR3. Germline CDR1 and CDR2: SQVTM and ANQGSEA. The J segment lost 7 bases and the V segment lost 3 bases, leaving 10 bases of the junction unmatched. The CDR3 DNA sequence: TGCAGCGTTGACGCGGGAGGGGGGTACAATGAGCAGTACTTC. Encoded protein: CSVDAGGGYNEQYF.

Written as DNA, the CDR3 is TGTGCCAGCAGCCCCCCCGGGGCTTACCAAGAGACCCAGTACTTC. It specifies CASSPPGAYQETQYF. This rearrangement joins TRBV7-3 to TRBJ2-5; tentatively, D is TRBD1 or TRBD2 (5 bases each). The ends were cut back, 5 bases at V and 0 bases at J, with 13 bases in the middle. The CDR3 is made up of 15 amino acids. Germline CDR1 is SGHTA and CDR2 is FQGTGA.

This clonotype was recorded many times. The gene calls are TRBV7-2 and TRBJ1-1, with 8 bases lining up with TRBD1. The CDR3 sequence is 15 residues long. Germline assignment: CDR1 SGHTA and CDR2 FQGNSA. Trimming at V came to 3 bases and at J to 0 bases, leaving 3 bases not matched to a gene. Here the CDR3 DNA reads TGTGCCAGCAGCTTGGGACAGGTTATGAACACTGAAGCTTTCTTT. This encodes CASSLGQVMNTEAFF.

The chain recombines TRBV12-5 with TRBJ2-5; D not resolved. Trimming cost V 3 bases and J 5 bases, with 10 bases left between them. The CDR3 length is 13 residues. Per the germline V gene, CDR1 is LGHNT and CDR2 is FRNRAP. The CDR3 is CASGLSKAETQYF. CDR3 DNA sequence: TGTGCTAGTGGTTTAAGTAAGGCTGAGACCCAGTACTTC.

V and J are TRBV5-1 and TRBJ1-5, with D hard to call. The CDR3 totals 15 residues. Germline CDR1 SGHRS, CDR2 YFSETQ. V was cut by 2 bases and J by 4 bases, with 13 bases left in between. The CDR3 bases are TGCGCCAGCAGCTTTCTCCCGGGGTCGAATCAGCCCCAGCATTTT. It translates to CASSFLPGSNQPQHF.

This chain links TRBV20-1 with TRBJ2-7; a weak D match, TRBD1 (5 bases). Germline assignment: CDR1 DFQATT and CDR2 SNEGSKA (reference sequence). The CDR3 length is 14 residues. V shed 0 bases and J shed 5 bases, with 14 bases lying between them. This CDR3 is CSARDSRFRDEQYF. The DNA of the CDR3 is TGCAGTGCTAGAGATTCTCGCTTCAGGGACGAGCAGTACTTC.

This clonotype occurred many times. The chain combines TRBV13 with TRBJ2-7; a weak D match, TRBD1 (6 bases). Germline loops: CDR1 PRHDT, CDR2 FYEKMQ (reference sequence). V was clipped by 4 bases and J by 1 base, with 14 bases between them. This CDR3 has 15 residues. The CDR3 here is CASSSQSGTSYEQYF. For the CDR3, the DNA is TGTGCCAGCAGCTCCCAGTCCGGGACATCCTACGAGCAGTACTTC.

About this clonotype: Just one base apart from a much larger clone, this may be a read error. V and J are TRBV29-1 and TRBJ2-7, with 9 bases identical to TRBD1. V trimming: 6 bases; J trimming: 5 bases; junction bases outside the gene matches: 11. CDR1 and CDR2 from the germline V gene are SQVTM and ANQGSEA. The CDR3 runs to 14 residues. The CDR3 region has the DNA TGCAGCGTGCGCCAAGGGACAGGGCCCCACGAGCAGTACTTC. Protein sequence: CSVRQGTGPHEQYF.

The gene calls are TRBV29-1 and TRBJ1-6, with D tentatively TRBD1 (5 bases). Germline V gives CDR1 SQVTM, CDR2 ANQGSEA. The CDR3 extends over 15 amino acids. With 2 bases removed from V and 7 bases from J, the gap between germline ends came to 15 bases. CDR3 DNA: TGCAGCGTTGAAAAGGCGGGGACCTCCAATTCACCCCTCCACTTT. Translated, it gives CSVEKAGTSNSPLHF.

This rearrangement joins TRBV7-6 to TRBJ2-1; D is tentatively TRBD1 or TRBD2 (5 bases each). V was clipped by 6 bases and J by 7 bases, with 13 bases between them. CDR1 and CDR2 from the germline V gene are SGHVS and FNYEAQ. This CDR3 has 13 amino acids. The DNA for the CDR3 is TGTGCCAGCAGTAGAGGGGTCACGAATGAGCAGTTCTTC. This codes for CASSRGVTNEQFF. Full variable domain (outside the CDR3, taken from reference TRBV7-6 and TRBJ2-1): GAGVSQSPRYKVTKRGQDVALRCDPISGHVSLYWYRQALGQGPEFLTYFNYEAQQDKSGLPNDRFSAERPEGSISTLTIQRTEQRDSAMYRCASSRGVTNEQFFGPGTRLTVL.

The rearrangement links TRBV7-2 to TRBJ2-2; 11 nucleotides align to TRBD2. The CDR3 extends over 18 amino acids. With V trimmed by 3 bases and J by 5 bases, 11 bases remained unmatched. Germline V lookup: CDR1 SGHTA, CDR2 FQGNSA. The DNA of the CDR3 is TGTGCCAGCAGCTTTTTACTAGCGGGAGTAGCGGGAACCGGGGAGCTGTTTTTT. Amino acid sequence: CASSFLLAGVAGTGELFF.

Ten or more counts support this clonotype. J is TRBJ2-5 and V is TRBV5-1, with D unresolved. The CDR3 loop spans 14 amino acids. Looked up from germline, CDR1 is SGHRS and CDR2 is YFSETQ. Trimming removed 1 base at V and 2 bases at J, with 9 bases between. The CDR3: CASSLHGRQETQYF. The CDR3 bases are TGCGCCAGCAGCTTGCATGGCAGACAAGAGACCCAGTACTTC.

The chain is built from TRBV7-9 and TRBJ2-1; 11 bases fit TRBD2. The CDR3 totals 17 residues. The V gene end was trimmed by 2 bases and the J gene end by 6 bases; junction bases not matched to a gene: 9. Per germline, CDR1 SEHNR and CDR2 FQNEAQ (reference sequence). CDR3 sequence (DNA): TGTGCCAGCAGCTTACGGGTAGCACTAGCGGGAGTCAATGAGCAGTTCTTC. Translation gives CASSLRVALAGVNEQFF.

This clonotype was seen repeatedly, ten times or more. The V gene is TRBV29-1, the J gene TRBJ2-5, with 11 bases aligning to TRBD1. The CDR3 is made up of 16 amino acids. From germline, CDR1 is SQVTM and CDR2 ANQGSEA. V lost 3 bases to trimming and J lost 2 bases; unmatched junction nucleotides: 8. CDR3 nucleotides: TGCAGCGTTGATTCGGGACAGGGGGTTGAACAAGAGACCCAGTACTTC. Protein sequence: CSVDSGQGVEQETQYF.